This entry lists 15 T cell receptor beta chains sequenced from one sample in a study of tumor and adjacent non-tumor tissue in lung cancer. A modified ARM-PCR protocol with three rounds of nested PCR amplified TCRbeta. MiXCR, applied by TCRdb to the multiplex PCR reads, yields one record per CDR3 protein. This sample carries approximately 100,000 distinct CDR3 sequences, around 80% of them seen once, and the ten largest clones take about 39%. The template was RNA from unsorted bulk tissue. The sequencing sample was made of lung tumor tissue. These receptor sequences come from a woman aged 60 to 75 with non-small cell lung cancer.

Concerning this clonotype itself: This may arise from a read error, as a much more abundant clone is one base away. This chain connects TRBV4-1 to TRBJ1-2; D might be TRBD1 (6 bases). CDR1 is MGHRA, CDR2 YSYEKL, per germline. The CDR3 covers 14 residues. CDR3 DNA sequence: TGCGCCAGCAGCTCGAAGAAGGGGCCGGGGGGCTACATCTTC. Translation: CASSSKKGPGGYIF.

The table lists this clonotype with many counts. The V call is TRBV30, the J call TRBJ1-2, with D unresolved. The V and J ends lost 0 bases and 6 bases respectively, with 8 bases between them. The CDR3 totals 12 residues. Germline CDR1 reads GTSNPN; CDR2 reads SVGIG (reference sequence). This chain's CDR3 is CAWSVSENGYTF. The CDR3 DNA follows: TGTGCCTGGAGTGTGTCAGAGAATGGCTACACCTTC.

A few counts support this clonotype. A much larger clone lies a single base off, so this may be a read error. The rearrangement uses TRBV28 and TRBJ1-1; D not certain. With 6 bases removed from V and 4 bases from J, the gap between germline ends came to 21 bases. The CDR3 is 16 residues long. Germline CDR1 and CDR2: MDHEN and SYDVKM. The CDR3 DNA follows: TGTGCCAGCAGAGCCAGTGGGCTCGAGGCAGGCACTGAAGCTTTCTTT. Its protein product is CASRASGLEAGTEAFF.

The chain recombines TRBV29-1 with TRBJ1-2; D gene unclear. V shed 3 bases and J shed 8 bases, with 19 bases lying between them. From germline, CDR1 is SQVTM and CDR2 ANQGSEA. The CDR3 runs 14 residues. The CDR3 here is CSVDTASLGSGYTF. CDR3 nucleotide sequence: TGCAGCGTTGATACGGCCAGCCTGGGGTCCGGCTACACCTTC.

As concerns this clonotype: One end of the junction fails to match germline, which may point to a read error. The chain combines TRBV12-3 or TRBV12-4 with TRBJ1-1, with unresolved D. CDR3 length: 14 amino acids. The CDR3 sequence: CASSLAGRYTEALF. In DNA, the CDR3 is TGTGCCAGCAGCTTGGCGGGAAGATACACTGAAGCTTTATTT.

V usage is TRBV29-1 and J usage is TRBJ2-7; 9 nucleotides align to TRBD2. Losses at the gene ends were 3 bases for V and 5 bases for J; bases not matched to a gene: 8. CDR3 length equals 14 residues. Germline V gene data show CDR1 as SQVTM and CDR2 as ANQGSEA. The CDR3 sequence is CSVEDGTSPHEQYF. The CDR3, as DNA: TGCAGCGTTGAGGATGGGACTAGCCCCCACGAGCAGTACTTC.

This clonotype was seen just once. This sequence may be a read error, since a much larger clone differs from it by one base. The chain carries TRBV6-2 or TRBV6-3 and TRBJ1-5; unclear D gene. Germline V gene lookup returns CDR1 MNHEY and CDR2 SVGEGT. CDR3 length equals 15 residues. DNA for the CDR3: TGTCCCAGCAGTTACATGGGGATTAGCAATCAGCCCCAGCATTTT. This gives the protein CPSSYMGISNQPQHF.

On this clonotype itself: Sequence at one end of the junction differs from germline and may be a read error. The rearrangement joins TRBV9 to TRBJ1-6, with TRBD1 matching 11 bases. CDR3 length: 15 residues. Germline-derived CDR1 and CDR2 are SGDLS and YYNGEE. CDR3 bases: TGTGCCAGCAGCGACCGGACAGGGGGCCATTCACTCCTCCACTTT. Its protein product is CASSDRTGGHSLLHF. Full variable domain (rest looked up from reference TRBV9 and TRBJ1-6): DSGVTQTPKHLITATGQRVTLRCSPRSGDLSVYWYQQSLDQGLQFLIQYYNGEERAKGNILERFSAQQFPDLHSELNLSSLELGDSALYFCASSDRTGGHSLLHFGNGTRLTVT.

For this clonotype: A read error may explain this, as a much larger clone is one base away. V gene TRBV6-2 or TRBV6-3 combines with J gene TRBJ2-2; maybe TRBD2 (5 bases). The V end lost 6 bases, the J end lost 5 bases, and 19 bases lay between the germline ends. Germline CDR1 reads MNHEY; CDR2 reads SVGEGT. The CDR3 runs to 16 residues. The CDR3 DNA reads TGTGCCAGCAGACCCGGGATGGGTGCCGCAACCGGGGAGCTGTTTTTT. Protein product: CASRPGMGAATGELFF.

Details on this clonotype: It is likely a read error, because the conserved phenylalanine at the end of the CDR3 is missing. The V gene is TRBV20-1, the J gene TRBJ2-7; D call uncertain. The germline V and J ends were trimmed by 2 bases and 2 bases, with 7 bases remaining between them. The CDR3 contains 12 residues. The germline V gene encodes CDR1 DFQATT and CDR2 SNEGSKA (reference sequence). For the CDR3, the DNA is TGCAGTGCTAGAAGGGCGGCCTACGAGCAGTACCTC. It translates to CSARRAAYEQYL.

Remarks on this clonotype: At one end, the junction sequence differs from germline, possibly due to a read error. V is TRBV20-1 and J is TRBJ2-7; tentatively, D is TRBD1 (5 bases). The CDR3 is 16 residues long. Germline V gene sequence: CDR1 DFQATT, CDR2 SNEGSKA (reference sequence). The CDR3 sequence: CSARIPIHTGSYEQYF. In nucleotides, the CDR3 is TGCAGTGCTAGAATCCCCATCCATACAGGCTCTTACGAGCAATACTTC.

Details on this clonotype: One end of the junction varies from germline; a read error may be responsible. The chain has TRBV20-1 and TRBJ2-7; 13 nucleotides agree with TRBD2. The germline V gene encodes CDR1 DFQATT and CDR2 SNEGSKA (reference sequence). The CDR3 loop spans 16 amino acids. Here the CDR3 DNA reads TGCAGTGTTATGGGGGGACTAGCGGGGATTTTCTACAAGCAGTACTTC. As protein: CSVMGGLAGIFYKQYF.

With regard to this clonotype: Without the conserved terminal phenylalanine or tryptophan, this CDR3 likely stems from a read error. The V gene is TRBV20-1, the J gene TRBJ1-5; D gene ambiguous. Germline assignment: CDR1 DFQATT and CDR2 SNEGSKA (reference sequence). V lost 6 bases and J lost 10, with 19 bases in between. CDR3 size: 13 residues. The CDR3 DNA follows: TGCAGTGCACAGCCCGATGACGGTCAACCCCAGCATTCT. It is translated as CSAQPDDGQPQHS.

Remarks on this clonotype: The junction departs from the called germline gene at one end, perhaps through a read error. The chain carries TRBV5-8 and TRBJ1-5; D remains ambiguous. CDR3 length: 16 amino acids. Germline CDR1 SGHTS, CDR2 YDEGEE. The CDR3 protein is CASSLVPGRENQPQHF. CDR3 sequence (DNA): TGTGCCAGCAGCTTGGTTCCTGGTAGGGAAAATCAACCCCAGCATTTT.

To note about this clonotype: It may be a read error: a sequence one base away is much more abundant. In nucleotides, the CDR3 is TGTGCCAGCAGCCAACTCGATTTGGGGGAGGATGGCTACGAGCAGTACTTC. As protein: CASSQLDLGEDGYEQYF. The chain joins TRBV4-2 to TRBJ2-7; tentatively, D is TRBD2 (6 bases). Germline V CDR1 and CDR2: LGHNA, YNFKEQ. Trimming removed 2 bases at V and 3 bases at J, with 20 bases between. The CDR3 contains 17 residues.